A selection of T cell receptor beta chains follows, all from one sample in a study of molecular identifiers for immune sequencing clone quantification. A single record per CDR3 protein comes from TCRdb applying MiXCR to the PCR reads. The data hold fewer than 70,000 distinct CDR3 sequences, with 18% observed a single time. The sequencing input was naive CD8+ T cells from blood, with Jurkat cell RNA spiked in. Source of these receptors: a human donor in good health. Some libraries in this study had Jurkat cell RNA spiked in. CDR3s include the opening cysteine and the closing phenylalanine or tryptophan. Each record gives: D gene, clone size, V gene, CDR3 length, J gene, CDR3 protein, CDR3 DNA. A D gene is named only where the DNA matches it firmly. Expanded clones are given a class, and other clones once, few, many or no size at all.

D gene: .
clone size: .
V gene: TRBV15
CDR3 length: 15
J gene: TRBJ2-1
CDR3 protein: CATSTGDMHHNEQFF
CDR3 DNA: TGTGCCACCAGCACCGGGGACATGCACCACAATGAGCAGTTCTTC

D gene: .
clone size: many
V gene: TRBV27
CDR3 length: 14
J gene: TRBJ2-3
CDR3 protein: CASSLRRNTDTQYF
CDR3 DNA: TGTGCCAGCAGTTTACGACGAAACACAGATACGCAGTATTTT

D gene: TRBD1
clone size: few
V gene: TRBV27
CDR3 length: 13
J gene: TRBJ2-7
CDR3 protein: CASSLFRGYEQYF
CDR3 DNA: TGTGCCAGCAGCCTATTCAGGGGGTACGAGCAGTACTTC

D gene: TRBD2
clone size: many
V gene: TRBV5-6
CDR3 length: 14
J gene: TRBJ2-7
CDR3 protein: CASSLGGRSYEQYF
CDR3 DNA: TGTGCCAGCAGCTTGGGCGGGAGGTCGTACGAGCAGTACTTC

D gene: .
clone size: few
V gene: TRBV4-3
CDR3 length: 13
J gene: TRBJ1-1
CDR3 protein: CASSQVKGTEAFF
CDR3 DNA: TGCGCCAGCAGCCAAGTTAAGGGTACTGAAGCTTTCTTT

D gene: .
clone size: many
V gene: TRBV7-8
CDR3 length: 15
J gene: TRBJ1-4
CDR3 protein: CASSRWRAGDEKLFF
CDR3 DNA: TGTGCCAGCAGCCGCTGGCGGGCAGGCGATGAAAAACTGTTTTTT

D gene: .
clone size: many
V gene: TRBV29-1
CDR3 length: 14
J gene: TRBJ2-2
CDR3 protein: CSVEGYGNTGELFF
CDR3 DNA: TGCAGCGTTGAAGGATACGGGAACACCGGGGAGCTGTTTTTT

D gene: .
clone size: few
V gene: TRBV10-3
CDR3 length: 15
J gene: TRBJ2-7
CDR3 protein: CAISEGSGSSYEQYF
CDR3 DNA: TGTGCCATCAGTGAGGGTAGCGGCAGCTCCTACGAGCAGTACTTC

D gene: .
clone size: many
V gene: TRBV20-1
CDR3 length: 14
J gene: TRBJ2-7
CDR3 protein: CSASIGDASYEQYF
CDR3 DNA: TGCAGTGCTAGTATCGGGGACGCATCCTACGAGCAGTACTTC

D gene: TRBD2
clone size: many
V gene: TRBV4-2
CDR3 length: 18
J gene: TRBJ2-1
CDR3 protein: CASSQVARASGGEGEQFF
CDR3 DNA: TGTGCCAGCAGCCAAGTCGCGCGGGCTAGCGGAGGAGAGGGTGAGCAGTTCTTC

D gene: .
clone size: many
V gene: TRBV15
CDR3 length: 17
J gene: TRBJ1-2
CDR3 protein: CATSSGEGDSANYGYTF
CDR3 DNA: TGTGCCACCAGCAGCGGTGAAGGAGATTCAGCTAACTATGGCTACACCTTC

D gene: TRBD2
clone size: many
V gene: TRBV7-9
CDR3 length: 14
J gene: TRBJ2-7
CDR3 protein: CASSLEWTSFEQYF
CDR3 DNA: TGTGCCAGCAGCTTAGAGTGGACTAGCTTCGAGCAGTACTTC

D gene: TRBD2
clone size: few
V gene: TRBV3-1
CDR3 length: 17
J gene: TRBJ2-7
CDR3 protein: CASSQGSSGPSSYEQYF
CDR3 DNA: TGTGCCAGCAGCCAAGGGTCTAGCGGGCCGAGCTCCTACGAGCAGTACTTC

D gene: .
clone size: many
V gene: TRBV9
CDR3 length: 14
J gene: TRBJ2-3
CDR3 protein: CASSVASAPDTQYF
CDR3 DNA: TGTGCCAGCAGCGTAGCTTCGGCCCCAGATACGCAGTATTTT

D gene: .
clone size: many
V gene: TRBV27
CDR3 length: 16
J gene: TRBJ1-1
CDR3 protein: CASRLTQGLGNTEAFF
CDR3 DNA: TGTGCCAGCAGGCTAACACAGGGTTTGGGAAACACTGAAGCTTTCTTT

D gene: .
clone size: .
V gene: TRBV28
CDR3 length: 17
J gene: TRBJ2-3
CDR3 protein: CAVRAGVGLTRPDTQYF
CDR3 DNA: TGTGCCGTGCGCGCGGGCGTCGGACTAACTAGACCAGATACGCAGTATTTT

D gene: .
clone size: many
V gene: TRBV7-9
CDR3 length: 18
J gene: TRBJ2-3
CDR3 protein: CASSSVIRDTDRTDTQYF
CDR3 DNA: TGTGCCAGCAGCTCTGTGATCCGGGACACGGACCGCACAGATACGCAGTATTTT

D gene: .
clone size: many
V gene: TRBV10-3
CDR3 length: 13
J gene: TRBJ2-7
CDR3 protein: CAISEPSSYEQYF
CDR3 DNA: TGTGCCATCAGTGAGCCCTCCTCCTACGAGCAGTACTTC

D gene: TRBD1
clone size: .
V gene: TRBV7-3
CDR3 length: 14
J gene: TRBJ2-3
CDR3 protein: CASSSTGGRDRQYF
CDR3 DNA: TGTGCCAGCAGCTCCACAGGGGGAAGGGATAGGCAGTATTTT

D gene: TRBD2
clone size: few
V gene: TRBV18
CDR3 length: 16
J gene: TRBJ2-7
CDR3 protein: CASSPTSGRNYHEQYF
CDR3 DNA: TGTGCCAGCTCACCAACCAGCGGGAGGAATTACCACGAGCAGTACTTC

D gene: TRBD1
clone size: many
V gene: TRBV27
CDR3 length: 16
J gene: TRBJ1-5
CDR3 protein: CASSGQGLLSNQPQHF
CDR3 DNA: TGTGCCAGCTCGGGACAGGGCCTGCTTAGCAATCAGCCCCAGCATTTT

D gene: .
clone size: many
V gene: TRBV4-3
CDR3 length: 15
J gene: TRBJ2-3
CDR3 protein: CASSLSWNPTDTQYF
CDR3 DNA: TGCGCCAGCAGCCTCAGCTGGAACCCCACAGATACGCAGTATTTT

D gene: .
clone size: many
V gene: TRBV4-1
CDR3 length: 15
J gene: TRBJ1-5
CDR3 protein: CASSQNPASNQPQHF
CDR3 DNA: TGCGCCAGCAGCCAGAACCCCGCTAGCAATCAGCCCCAGCATTTT

D gene: TRBD2
clone size: many
V gene: TRBV4-3
CDR3 length: 16
J gene: TRBJ2-7
CDR3 protein: CASSQDRSGGKYEQYF
CDR3 DNA: TGCGCCAGCAGCCAAGATCGGTCGGGAGGGAAGTACGAGCAGTACTTC

D gene: TRBD1
clone size: many
V gene: TRBV20-1
CDR3 length: 14
J gene: TRBJ1-1
CDR3 protein: CSARDRGLGTEAFF
CDR3 DNA: TGCAGTGCTAGGGACAGGGGGCTGGGTACTGAAGCTTTCTTT

D gene: TRBD2
clone size: many
V gene: TRBV29-1
CDR3 length: 15
J gene: TRBJ2-7
CDR3 protein: CSVNGWTSGGYEQYF
CDR3 DNA: TGCAGCGTTAACGGTTGGACATCGGGGGGCTACGAGCAGTACTTC

D gene: .
clone size: many
V gene: TRBV3-1
CDR3 length: 18
J gene: TRBJ2-2
CDR3 protein: CASSPHISSIANTGELFF
CDR3 DNA: TGTGCCAGCAGCCCGCACATTTCGTCCATAGCCAACACCGGGGAGCTGTTTTTT

D gene: .
clone size: many
V gene: TRBV5-6
CDR3 length: 14
J gene: TRBJ2-3
CDR3 protein: CASSLEGPFPTQYF
CDR3 DNA: TGTGCCAGCAGCTTGGAAGGGCCCTTTCCTACGCAGTATTTT

D gene: .
clone size: few
V gene: TRBV7-2
CDR3 length: 15
J gene: TRBJ1-3
CDR3 protein: CASSTWTSSGNTIYF
CDR3 DNA: TGTGCCAGCAGCACATGGACGAGCTCTGGAAACACCATATATTTT

D gene: .
clone size: many
V gene: TRBV5-1
CDR3 length: 15
J gene: TRBJ2-6
CDR3 protein: CASSEDISGANVLTF
CDR3 DNA: TGCGCCAGCAGCGAAGACATATCTGGGGCCAACGTCCTGACTTTC

D gene: TRBD1
clone size: medium-sized
V gene: TRBV6-5
CDR3 length: 15
J gene: TRBJ1-4
CDR3 protein: CASSPAGTGSGKLFF
CDR3 DNA: TGTGCCAGCAGTCCTGCCGGGACAGGGTCCGGAAAACTGTTTTTT

D gene: .
clone size: many
V gene: TRBV20-1
CDR3 length: 15
J gene: TRBJ2-6
CDR3 protein: CSARDPVAGANVLTF
CDR3 DNA: TGCAGTGCTAGAGATCCGGTTGCTGGGGCCAACGTCCTGACTTTC

D gene: .
clone size: .
V gene: TRBV13
CDR3 length: 15
J gene: TRBJ2-1
CDR3 protein: CASSLRVSSYNEQFF
CDR3 DNA: TGTGCCAGCAGCTTACGGGTGAGCTCCTACAATGAGCAGTTCTTC

D gene: .
clone size: many
V gene: TRBV27
CDR3 length: 15
J gene: TRBJ2-7
CDR3 protein: CASSLNSGFSYEQYF
CDR3 DNA: TGTGCCAGCAGTTTAAATTCGGGTTTCTCCTACGAGCAGTACTTC

D gene: .
clone size: many
V gene: TRBV7-9
CDR3 length: 13
J gene: TRBJ1-1
CDR3 protein: CALSDTLNTEAFF
CDR3 DNA: TGTGCCCTCTCCGACACCTTGAACACTGAAGCTTTCTTT

D gene: TRBD2
clone size: .
V gene: TRBV28
CDR3 length: 14
J gene: TRBJ2-4
CDR3 protein: CASSLLAGEGIQYF
CDR3 DNA: TGTGCCAGCAGCCTACTAGCGGGAGAGGGCATTCAGTACTTC

D gene: TRBD2
clone size: few
V gene: TRBV19
CDR3 length: 17
J gene: TRBJ2-7
CDR3 protein: CASRGLAGRGLTYEQYF
CDR3 DNA: TGTGCCAGTAGAGGGCTAGCGGGGAGAGGGCTTACCTACGAGCAGTACTTC

D gene: TRBD1
clone size: many
V gene: TRBV7-2
CDR3 length: 13
J gene: TRBJ2-1
CDR3 protein: CASSPLWTGEEFF
CDR3 DNA: TGTGCCAGCAGCCCGCTATGGACAGGGGAGGAGTTCTTC

D gene: TRBD1
clone size: many
V gene: TRBV27
CDR3 length: 13
J gene: TRBJ2-7
CDR3 protein: CASSLTGMGEQYF
CDR3 DNA: TGTGCCAGCAGTTTGACAGGGATGGGAGAGCAGTACTTC

D gene: TRBD2
clone size: many
V gene: TRBV14
CDR3 length: 15
J gene: TRBJ2-2
CDR3 protein: CASSQVGSGTGELFF
CDR3 DNA: TGTGCCAGCAGCCAAGTTGGTAGCGGGACCGGGGAGCTGTTTTTT

D gene: TRBD1
clone size: many
V gene: TRBV20-1
CDR3 length: 14
J gene: TRBJ1-5
CDR3 protein: CSAPVRGSYQPQHF
CDR3 DNA: TGCAGTGCCCCCGTCAGGGGGAGTTATCAGCCCCAGCATTTT

D gene: TRBD2
clone size: many
V gene: TRBV20-1
CDR3 length: 14
J gene: TRBJ2-5
CDR3 protein: CSAIPREGQETQYF
CDR3 DNA: TGCAGTGCTATTCCGCGGGAGGGCCAAGAGACCCAGTACTTC

D gene: .
clone size: .
V gene: TRBV19
CDR3 length: 11
J gene: TRBJ2-1
CDR3 protein: CASSIRNEQFF
CDR3 DNA: TGTGCCAGTAGTATCCGCAATGAGCAGTTCTTC

D gene: .
clone size: many
V gene: TRBV20-1
CDR3 length: 12
J gene: TRBJ1-1
CDR3 protein: CSASREDTEAFF
CDR3 DNA: TGCAGTGCTAGTCGGGAGGACACTGAAGCTTTCTTT

D gene: .
clone size: few
V gene: TRBV7-6
CDR3 length: 14
J gene: TRBJ2-5
CDR3 protein: CASSPFPGEETQYF
CDR3 DNA: TGTGCCAGCAGCCCCTTCCCGGGCGAAGAGACCCAGTACTTC

D gene: TRBD2
clone size: many
V gene: TRBV25-1
CDR3 length: 13
J gene: TRBJ2-7
CDR3 protein: CASSLLAGSEQYF
CDR3 DNA: TGTGCCAGCAGCTTACTAGCGGGAAGCGAGCAGTACTTC

D gene: TRBD2
clone size: .
V gene: TRBV12-5
CDR3 length: 15
J gene: TRBJ2-1
CDR3 protein: CASGGPLSGIYEQFF
CDR3 DNA: TGTGCTAGTGGAGGACCGTTGAGCGGGATCTATGAGCAGTTCTTC

D gene: .
clone size: many
V gene: TRBV27
CDR3 length: 14
J gene: TRBJ2-1
CDR3 protein: CASATWESANEQFF
CDR3 DNA: TGTGCCAGCGCTACTTGGGAGTCCGCCAATGAGCAGTTCTTC

D gene: .
clone size: few
V gene: TRBV10-2
CDR3 length: 15
J gene: TRBJ2-7
CDR3 protein: CASSVAVGSPYEQYF
CDR3 DNA: TGCGCCAGCAGCGTGGCGGTTGGCTCCCCCTACGAGCAGTACTTC

D gene: TRBD2
clone size: many
V gene: TRBV20-1
CDR3 length: 14
J gene: TRBJ2-7
CDR3 protein: CSARGTSGDYEQYF
CDR3 DNA: TGCAGTGCTAGAGGGACTAGCGGGGACTACGAGCAGTACTTC

D gene: TRBD2
clone size: many
V gene: TRBV28
CDR3 length: 15
J gene: TRBJ2-7
CDR3 protein: CASSFGTSGIQEQYF
CDR3 DNA: TGTGCCAGCAGTTTTGGGACTAGCGGGATACAGGAGCAGTACTTC

D gene: .
clone size: many
V gene: TRBV4-1
CDR3 length: 14
J gene: TRBJ2-7
CDR3 protein: CASSQRDSTYEQYF
CDR3 DNA: TGCGCCAGCAGCCAGCGGGACTCAACCTACGAGCAGTACTTC

D gene: .
clone size: many
V gene: TRBV7-9
CDR3 length: 15
J gene: TRBJ2-2
CDR3 protein: CASSLGGPITGELFF
CDR3 DNA: TGTGCCAGCAGCTTAGGGGGACCCATCACCGGGGAGCTGTTTTTT

D gene: .
clone size: .
V gene: TRBV27
CDR3 length: 15
J gene: TRBJ2-1
CDR3 protein: CASSLSGAGSNEQFF
CDR3 DNA: TGTGCCAGCAGCTTGTCGGGGGCGGGATCCAATGAGCAGTTCTTC

D gene: TRBD2
clone size: many
V gene: TRBV6-5
CDR3 length: 17
J gene: TRBJ2-5
CDR3 protein: CASSYGGLAGGQETQYF
CDR3 DNA: TGTGCCAGCAGTTACGGGGGACTAGCGGGAGGGCAGGAGACCCAGTACTTC

D gene: TRBD2
clone size: once
V gene: TRBV7-2
CDR3 length: 17
J gene: TRBJ2-5
CDR3 protein: CACSPDGRLAGSETQYF
CDR3 DNA: TGTGCCTGCAGCCCCGACGGAAGACTAGCGGGATCCGAGACCCAGTACTTC

D gene: .
clone size: many
V gene: TRBV27
CDR3 length: 14
J gene: TRBJ2-7
CDR3 protein: CASSDILGSYEQYF
CDR3 DNA: TGTGCCAGCAGCGACATACTGGGGTCCTACGAGCAGTACTTC

D gene: TRBD1
clone size: many
V gene: TRBV23-1
CDR3 length: 16
J gene: TRBJ1-4
CDR3 protein: CASADRAAIQNEKLFF
CDR3 DNA: TGCGCCAGCGCAGACAGGGCGGCCATCCAGAATGAAAAACTGTTTTTT

D gene: .
clone size: many
V gene: TRBV4-1
CDR3 length: 17
J gene: TRBJ2-3
CDR3 protein: CASSPVFPTAHTDTQYF
CDR3 DNA: TGCGCCAGCAGCCCGGTATTTCCGACGGCCCACACAGATACGCAGTATTTT